Following are 22 T cell receptor beta chains from one sample sequenced in a study of T cells in Graves' hyperthyroidism and ophthalmopathy. TCR beta CDR3 sequences were amplified from RNA transcripts. Researchers ran a first-round RT-PCR on the TCR CDR3 using the HTBI primer set. One entry per CDR3 protein results from TCRdb running MiXCR on the multiplex PCR reads. The table records about 350,000 distinct CDR3 sequences, 13% to 15% of them present only once. The sequenced sample consisted of blood. The source is a woman between 55 and 75 years old with Graves' ophthalmopathy.

This clonotype was observed a few times. This rearrangement joins TRBV6-1 to TRBJ1-5; D not resolved. The germline gives CDR1 MNHNS, CDR2 SASEGT. There are 16 residues in the CDR3. Trimming took off 10 bases at V and 7 bases at J, with 26 bases between the two ends. Written as DNA, the CDR3 is TGTGCCACCTGGGTAGGGTCGACTAGAACTTTGCAGCCCCAGCATTTT. This codes for CATWVGSTRTLQPQHF.

This clonotype appeared many times. The chain has TRBV7-9 and TRBJ2-7; D is ambiguous. Deletions cut 5 bases from V and 2 bases from J, with 13 bases between. The germline CDR1 and CDR2 sequences are SEHNR and FQNEAQ (reference sequence). This CDR3 has 14 amino acids. CDR3 bases: TGTGCCAGCAGCCGCTCGCAGGCTACCTACGAGCAGTACTTC. It yields the protein CASSRSQATYEQYF.

CDR3 nucleotide sequence: TGTGCCAGCAGCCGCGGGCCCGCGGGAGAGGGTTACAATGAGCAGTTCTTC. Protein product: CASSRGPAGEGYNEQFF. The chain carries TRBV7-2 and TRBJ2-1; 7 bases match TRBD2. J gave up 4 bases and V 5 bases, and 14 bases lay outside the gene matches. The CDR3 totals 17 residues. Germline CDR1 reads SGHTA; CDR2 reads FQGNSA.

This clonotype has at least ten counts. This chain joins TRBV3-1 and TRBJ1-2; 10 bases match TRBD1. The V segment lost 4 bases and the J segment 8 bases; nucleotides outside the gene matches: 10. The CDR3 has 15 residues. CDR1 is LGHDT, CDR2 YNNKEL, per germline (reference sequence). CDR3 protein: CASSPWETGGRGYTF. The CDR3, as DNA: TGTGCCAGCAGCCCCTGGGAGACAGGGGGCCGGGGCTACACCTTC.

This clonotype was observed many times. J is TRBJ1-5 and V is TRBV5-1, with 9 bases lining up with TRBD1. The ends lost 4 bases at V and 5 bases at J; junction bases unmatched: 4. The CDR3 is 14 amino acids. The germline gives CDR1 SGHRS, CDR2 YFSETQ. CDR3 bases: TGCGCCAGCAGCCAGGGACAGGGAGATCAGCCCCAGCATTTT. As protein: CASSQGQGDQPQHF.

This clonotype came up many times. This chain links TRBV20-1 with TRBJ2-1, with TRBD2 identical over 12 bases. This CDR3 region has 16 residues. The germline V gene encodes CDR1 DFQATT and CDR2 SNEGSKA (reference sequence). V lost 1 base, J lost 1 base, and 2 bases stayed unmatched. The CDR3 region has the DNA TGCAGTGCTAGAGCAACTAGCGGGAGGTCCTACAATGAGCAGTTCTTC. As protein: CSARATSGRSYNEQFF.

This chain connects TRBV5-1 to TRBJ2-6; D is undetermined. V shed 2 bases and J shed 0 bases, with 9 bases lying between them. The CDR3 covers 16 residues. Germline CDR1 and CDR2: SGHRS and YFSETQ. CDR3 bases: TGCGCCAGCAGCTTCTACGAGAGCTCTGGGGCCAACGTCCTGACTTTC. The encoded protein is CASSFYESSGANVLTF.

This clonotype appeared many times. The V and J genes are TRBV6-6 and TRBJ1-1; D is undetermined. With 2 bases removed from V and 3 bases from J, the gap between germline ends came to 13 bases. CDR1 is MNHNY, CDR2 SVGAGI, per germline (reference sequence). This CDR3 contains 15 residues. CDR3 DNA sequence: TGTGCCAGCAGTTACCCCCTCCTTACAGACACTGAAGCTTTCTTT. Its translation: CASSYPLLTDTEAFF.

This clonotype was counted ten times or more. CDR3 DNA: TGTGCCAGCAGTGCTTCGCAGGGGGATAATTCACCCCTCCACTTT. As protein: CASSASQGDNSPLHF. The J gene is TRBJ1-6, the V gene TRBV2, with 7 bases that match TRBD1. V was pared by 4 bases and J by 5 bases, with 5 bases of the junction left unmatched. CDR3 length equals 15 residues. In germline, CDR1 is SNHLY, CDR2 FYNNEI.

This clonotype was found many times. The chain joins TRBV6-1 to TRBJ2-1; the D is unclear. This CDR3 is built from 15 residues. Trimming shortened V by 5 bases and J by 4 bases, and 15 bases separated the two germline ends. Germline values: CDR1 MNHNS, CDR2 SASEGT. The CDR3 sequence is CASSYSKGPYNEQFF. In DNA form, the CDR3 reads TGTGCCAGCAGTTACTCAAAGGGTCCATACAATGAGCAGTTCTTC.

This clonotype has only a few counts. V gene TRBV5-8 combines with J gene TRBJ1-2; D may be TRBD1 (6 bases). In germline, CDR1 is SGHTS, CDR2 YDEGEE. The germline V and J ends were trimmed by 4 bases and 10 bases, with 20 bases remaining between them. This CDR3 is built from 14 residues. DNA of the CDR3: TGTGCCAGCAGCCCGCGGGACACCCGTTTGGCCTACACCTTC. It codes for CASSPRDTRLAYTF.

This clonotype appeared many times. The DNA for the CDR3 is TGTGCCAGCAGTGTACGGGGCTCCTATAATTCACCCCTCCACTTT. It codes for CASSVRGSYNSPLHF. The chain joins TRBV2 to TRBJ1-6; D is ambiguous. The CDR3 sequence is 15 residues long. Trimming removed 4 bases at V and 0 bases at J, with 7 bases between. Germline-derived CDR1 and CDR2 are SNHLY and FYNNEI. The whole variable domain, filled in from reference TRBV2 and TRBJ1-6, reads EPEVTQTPSHQVTQMGQEVILRCVPISNHLYFYWYRQILGQKVEFLVSFYNNEISEKSEIFDDQFSVERPDGSNFTLKIRSTKLEDSAMYFCASSVRGSYNSPLHFGNGTRLTVT.

This clonotype appeared many times. This chain uses TRBV11-2 with TRBJ1-1; TRBD1 agrees at 10 bases. Germline lookup yields CDR1 SGHAT and CDR2 FQNNGV. The length of the CDR3 is 19 residues. With 4 bases clipped from V and 5 bases from J, the junction kept 19 bases outside the gene matches. The CDR3: CASSSYPGTGALPGTEAFF. The CDR3 DNA reads as TGTGCCAGCAGCTCATACCCCGGGACAGGGGCTCTACCAGGGACTGAAGCTTTCTTT. The variable domain in full, completed from reference TRBV11-2 and TRBJ1-1, reads EAGVAQSPRYKIIEKRQSVAFWCNPISGHATLYWYQQILGQGPKLLIQFQNNGVVDDSQLPKDRFSAERLKGVDSTLKIQPAKLEDSAVYLCASSSYPGTGALPGTEAFFGQGTRLTVV.

Many counts were recorded for this clonotype. The chain recombines TRBV7-2 with TRBJ1-2, with 7 bases fitting TRBD1. CDR1 and CDR2 from the germline V gene are SGHTA and FQGNSA. This CDR3 is built from 15 residues. Trimming at V came to 5 bases and at J to 7 bases, leaving 13 bases not matched to a gene. The CDR3 bases are TGTGCCAGCAGCGCCCACCCCAGGGGGAAGTCTGGCTACACCTTC. This gives the protein CASSAHPRGKSGYTF.

The sample holds a few counts of this clonotype. The chain couples TRBV29-1 to TRBJ2-7, with TRBD2 as a possible D gene (6 bases). CDR1 and CDR2 (germline): SQVTM, ANQGSEA. The CDR3 is 12 amino acids. Trimming cost V 4 bases and J 6 bases, with 13 bases left between them. The CDR3 protein is CSVGLGPSEQYF. CDR3 in DNA: TGCAGCGTTGGACTAGGACCCTCCGAGCAGTACTTC.

V is TRBV5-1 and J is TRBJ2-5; TRBD1 matches at 7 bases. The V segment lost 0 bases and the J segment 2 bases; nucleotides outside the gene matches: 7. This CDR3 contains 16 residues. CDR1 is SGHRS and CDR2 is YFSETQ in the germline V gene. The DNA of the CDR3 is TGCGCCAGCAGCTTGGCAACCGGGACAGTACAAGAGACCCAGTACTTC. Translated: CASSLATGTVQETQYF.

There are many counts of this clonotype. The genes are TRBV18 and TRBJ2-7; D might be TRBD1 (6 bases). V lost 6 bases, J lost 6 bases, and 15 bases lay in between. Germline values: CDR1 KGHSH, CDR2 LQKENI. The CDR3 loop spans 13 amino acids. This CDR3 reads CASSPGQSAEQYF. The CDR3 region has the DNA TGTGCCAGCTCTCCTGGACAGTCCGCCGAGCAGTACTTC.

This clonotype occurred many times. The CDR3 DNA follows: TGTGCCACCAGTGAAGACCCCGGGCTCGGGGATACGCAGTATTTT. Protein: CATSEDPGLGDTQYF. The chain has TRBV24-1 and TRBJ2-3; D is uncertain. The V gene lost 4 bases and the J gene lost 6 bases, with 16 bases spanning the gap. From germline, CDR1 is KGHDR and CDR2 SFDVKD. CDR3 length: 15 residues.

CDR3 loop: CSVLAGGYEQYF. The CDR3 DNA follows: TGCAGCGTCTTAGCGGGAGGTTACGAGCAGTACTTC. The chain has TRBV29-1 and TRBJ2-7; TRBD2 agrees at 10 bases. The J segment lost 4 bases and the V segment lost 6 bases, leaving 3 bases of the junction unmatched. This CDR3 contains 12 residues. Germline V CDR1 and CDR2: SQVTM, ANQGSEA.

V and J are TRBV7-9 and TRBJ1-1; D is unclear. Per germline, CDR1 SEHNR and CDR2 FQNEAQ (reference sequence). This CDR3 comprises 14 residues. Between the trimmed V and J ends, which lost 3 bases and 9 bases, there was a span of 17 bases. The CDR3 loop reads CASSLGQTSDKAFF. In DNA form, the CDR3 reads TGTGCCAGCAGCTTGGGCCAAACATCCGACAAAGCTTTCTTT.

This clonotype has more than one count but fewer than ten. The V gene is TRBV20-1, the J gene TRBJ2-1, with 13 bases lining up with TRBD2. Germline CDR1 reads DFQATT; CDR2 reads SNEGSKA (reference sequence). V was clipped by 6 bases and J by 6 bases; unmatched bases: 8. CDR3 length equals 15 residues. The CDR3: CSATGTSGIGNEQFF. CDR3 nucleotide sequence: TGCAGTGCGACCGGGACTAGCGGGATCGGCAATGAGCAGTTCTTC.

The V gene is TRBV12-3 or TRBV12-4, the J gene TRBJ1-5, with 11 positions matching TRBD1. This CDR3 contains 19 residues. After removal of 6 bases from V and 0 bases from J, the junction contained 13 bases not matched to a gene. This CDR3 is CASSPSPGTGGVSNQPQHF. The CDR3 coding sequence is TGTGCCAGCAGCCCCTCGCCCGGGACAGGGGGGGTTAGCAATCAGCCCCAGCATTTT.